What follows is one TCR beta chain and its context. Authors' data handling: Amplified reference gene primers provided the basis for estimating nucleated cell counts. Assay used: immunoSEQ multiplex PCR; TCRdb lists only in-frame clones, some missing. V, J and clone size derive from that table, while D and trimming were established from the DNA sequence. Of approximately 120,000 clones listed, 65% to 90% are singletons. This specimen comes from a study of blood T cell repertoires in COVID-19. Study overall: Researchers got acute and convalescent COVID-19 samples from the United States, Italy and Spain.

Trimming stripped 1 base from V and 1 base from J, with 9 bases between. The CDR3 totals 15 residues. Germline CDR1 is SNHLY and CDR2 is FYNNEI. The genes are TRBV2 and TRBJ2-3, with D hard to call. Sequenced sample: peripheral blood. This TCR was recovered from an older man with active or convalescent COVID-19. The CDR3 bases are TGTGCCAGCAGTGAAGGAATCGAGGGCACAGATACGCAGTATTTT. This encodes CASSEGIEGTDTQYF. Full variable domain (remainder filled in from reference TRBV2 and TRBJ2-3): EPEVTQTPSHQVTQMGQEVILRCVPISNHLYFYWYRQILGQKVEFLVSFYNNEISEKSEIFDDQFSVERPDGSNFTLKIRSTKLEDSAMYFCASSEGIEGTDTQYFGPGTRLTVL.